This paragraph reports one T cell receptor beta chain. Its antigen is undetermined. Here immunoSEQ multiplex PCR was the method, and the copy in TCRdb shows in-frame clones only, minus some. The sample has fewer than 90,000 clones, 95% to 98% seen once. The data were taken from a study of human thymus T cells. Resections obtained during corrective heart surgery supplied the thymus tissue. Having corrective surgery for congenital heart defects, healthy Finnish infants were the ones who donated. Study-level points and caveats: Reports from related research described highly overlapping thymic repertoires among unrelated individuals. Seemingly biased V and J gene usage marked thymic and blood repertoires.

The germline V and J ends were trimmed by 3 bases and 12 bases, with 18 bases remaining between them. The CDR3 spans 13 residues. Germline lookup yields CDR1 SNHLY and CDR2 FYNNEI. The J gene is TRBJ2-7, the V gene TRBV2; D possibly matches TRBD1 or TRBD2 (5 bases each). This clonotype was sampled from a boy under two years old with a congenital heart defect but otherwise immunologically healthy. What was sequenced was thymus tissue. The CDR3 sequence is CASSECLGDPRYF. CDR3 nucleotides: TGTGCCAGCAGTGAGTGCCTCGGGGACCCTCGGTACTTC. Full variable domain (missing parts from reference TRBV2 and TRBJ2-7): EPEVTQTPSHQVTQMGQEVILRCVPISNHLYFYWYRQILGQKVEFLVSFYNNEISEKSEIFDDQFSVERPDGSNFTLKIRSTKLEDSAMYFCASSECLGDPRYFGPGTRLTVT.